This T cell receptor beta chain was sequenced in a study of blood T cell repertoires in COVID-19. Study-wide background: In each case, the material was cDNA or gDNA derived from T cells, B-cell-depleted T cells, or PBMCs.

The V segment lost 5 bases and the J segment 7 bases; nucleotides outside the gene matches: 11. The germline V gene has CDR1 MDHEN and CDR2 SYDVKM. This CDR3 comprises 16 residues. Sequenced by immunoSEQ multiplex PCR; TCRdb stores in-frame clones only, minus some. The table has some 170,000 clones, roughly 87% seen once. This chain joins TRBV28 and TRBJ1-6; 7 nucleotides align to TRBD1. Material for sequencing was peripheral blood. This sequence was found in a woman in her 70s with acute or convalescent COVID-19. The CDR3 spells CASSPTGDRGNSPLHF. The DNA for the CDR3 is TGTGCCAGCAGTCCTACCGGGGACAGAGGGAATTCACCCCTCCACTTT. The full variable domain, with the rest looked up from reference TRBV28 and TRBJ1-6, is DVKVTQSSRYLVKRTGEKVFLECVQDMDHENMFWYRQDPGLGLRLIYFSYDVKMKEKGDIPEGYSVSREKKERFSLILESASTNQTSMYLCASSPTGDRGNSPLHFGNGTRLTVT.